A selection of T cell receptor beta chains follows, all from one sample in a study of identical twins. TCRdb reprocessed the 5' RACE reads with MiXCR, giving one entry per CDR3 protein. This table holds about 470,000 distinct CDR3 sequences, approximately 24% found once. This sample was also put to use in a study of T cells expressing NK-cell markers.

Sequencing input: CD4+ T cells sorted from blood. Every receptor here comes from a woman between 18 and 29 years old in good health. CDR3s leave out the opening cysteine and the closing phenylalanine or tryptophan. Each record gives: CDR3 protein, V gene, clone size. Some rows mark clone size as missing; the rest say once, few, many or name a class of expanded clone.

CDR3aa: ASSTTGTGNSYT; v_gene: TRBV12-3/TRBV12-4; abundance: few
CDR3aa: ASSFGTIY; v_gene: TRBV11-2; abundance: few
CDR3aa: ASSPPSGGQETQY; v_gene: TRBV5-1; abundance: .
CDR3aa: ASSFRGRKELF; v_gene: TRBV12-3/TRBV12-4; abundance: few
CDR3aa: ASAQRGGRDTQY; v_gene: TRBV6-2/TRBV6-3; abundance: few
CDR3aa: SARDGQGPHEQF; v_gene: TRBV20-1; abundance: few
CDR3aa: ASERDSNQPQH; v_gene: TRBV2; abundance: few
CDR3aa: ASSFHSDSNVLT; v_gene: TRBV7-9; abundance: .
CDR3aa: ASSLASGNYGYT; v_gene: TRBV7-9; abundance: .
CDR3aa: ASSPLRGTDTQY; v_gene: TRBV18; abundance: .
CDR3aa: SAPGQGTGNTIY; v_gene: TRBV20-1; abundance: .
CDR3aa: ASSPRLAPNNEQF; v_gene: TRBV7-3; abundance: many
CDR3aa: ASSLAIGQAF; v_gene: TRBV7-9; abundance: once
CDR3aa: SASRPASYEQY; v_gene: TRBV20-1; abundance: once
CDR3aa: ASSLEGQGNTIY; v_gene: TRBV9; abundance: .
CDR3aa: ASSQSAFGTGVTDTQY; v_gene: TRBV4-1; abundance: .
CDR3aa: ASSHQLAGVFKTQY; v_gene: TRBV12-3/TRBV12-4; abundance: .